Presented here are 30 T cell receptor beta chains from one specimen sequenced in a study of glioma-infiltrating T cells after dendritic cell vaccination. Sequencing used immunoSEQ multiplex PCR; TCRdb keeps in-frame clones, though not all of them. The sample has over 55,000 clones, approximately 81% seen once; the top ten hold around 8%. The sequencing here drew on blood, taken before dendritic cell vaccination. These TCRs come from a human donor with glioblastoma.

The chain joins TRBV5-1 to TRBJ2-3, with D possibly matching TRBD1 (5 bases). Trimming removed 4 bases from V and 0 bases from J, with 15 bases in between. Looked up from germline, CDR1 is SGHRS and CDR2 is YFSETQ. The CDR3 runs 16 residues. The chain's CDR3 is CASSDGQTPSTDTQYF. CDR3 nucleotide sequence: TGCGCCAGCAGCGACGGACAAACACCTAGCACAGATACGCAGTATTTT.

The rearrangement uses TRBV7-2 and TRBJ1-6, with 9 bases fitting TRBD1. Trimming removed 4 bases from V and 9 bases from J; junction bases left unmatched: 10. Germline-derived CDR1 and CDR2 are SGHTA and FQGNSA. This CDR3 is built from 16 residues. The CDR3 DNA sequence: TGTGCCAGCAGCTCGACCCCGACAGGGGGTAGTTCACCCCTCCACTTT. It yields the protein CASSSTPTGGSSPLHF.

The rearrangement links TRBV9 to TRBJ2-1; D is undetermined. Germline values: CDR1 SGDLS, CDR2 YYNGEE. The length of the CDR3 is 14 residues. Trimming removed 3 bases at V and 7 bases at J, with 14 bases between. The DNA for the CDR3 is TGTGCCAGCAGCGATAATTTCTACAGTAATGAGCAGTTCTTC. Translated: CASSDNFYSNEQFF.

This clone was counted a single time. This rearrangement joins TRBV5-8 to TRBJ2-2, with no clear D. The V end was cut by 4 bases, the J end by 6 bases, with 19 bases between. This CDR3 comprises 16 residues. CDR1 is SGHTS and CDR2 is YDEGEE in the germline V gene. CDR3 in DNA: TGTGCCAGCAGCCTGTTAGAACCCGGGTTGTCCGGGGAGCTGTTTTTT. This sequence encodes CASSLLEPGLSGELFF. Full variable domain (outside the CDR3, taken from reference TRBV5-8 and TRBJ2-2): EAGVTQSPTHLIKTRGQQATLRCSPISGHTSVYWYQQALGLGLQFLLWYDEGEERNRGNFPPRFSGRQFPNYSSELNVNALELEDSALYLCASSLLEPGLSGELFFGEGSRLTVL.

The chain is built from TRBV15 and TRBJ2-7, with a possible D match to TRBD1 (5 bases). Trimming took off 0 bases at V and 3 bases at J, with 9 bases between the two ends. Germline assignment: CDR1 LNHNV and CDR2 YYDKDF (reference sequence). CDR3 length: 14 residues. CDR3 bases: TGTGCCACCAGCAGAGATAGACAGATCTACGAGCAGTACTTC. Amino acid sequence: CATSRDRQIYEQYF.

The chain has TRBV19 and TRBJ1-2; possible D gene TRBD1, 5 bases. Trimming took off 8 bases at V and 0 bases at J, with 10 bases between the two ends. This CDR3 contains 13 residues. The germline gives CDR1 LNHDA, CDR2 SQIVND (reference sequence). The CDR3 DNA follows: TGTGCCAGTCAAACGACAGCTAACTATGGCTACACCTTC. It yields the protein CASQTTANYGYTF.

A few counts support this clone. V usage is TRBV6-5 and J usage is TRBJ1-3, with unresolved D. Trimming pared 4 bases from V and 4 bases from J, leaving 11 bases between. Germline V lookup: CDR1 MNHEY, CDR2 SVGAGI. The CDR3 runs to 14 residues. The CDR3 region is CASSSSAGGNTIYF. The CDR3 nucleotides read TGTGCCAGCAGTTCCTCCGCGGGGGGAAACACCATATATTTT.

The table lists this clone with a count of one. The chain joins TRBV19 to TRBJ2-5; 12 positions match TRBD1. From germline, CDR1 is LNHDA and CDR2 SQIVND (reference sequence). With V trimmed by 3 bases and J by 4 bases, 6 bases remained unmatched. The CDR3 is 16 residues long. CDR3 in DNA: TGTGCCAGTAGTATTCAGGGACAGGGGGCTGGAGAGACCCAGTACTTC. It is translated as CASSIQGQGAGETQYF.

V usage is TRBV5-1 and J usage is TRBJ2-5; D unclear. This CDR3 region has 15 residues. V was trimmed by 0 bases and J by 2 bases, leaving 11 bases between them. Germline V gives CDR1 SGHRS, CDR2 YFSETQ. CDR3 nucleotides: TGCGCCAGCAGCTTGGGAGTCGGGTCACAAGAGACCCAGTACTTC. Its translation: CASSLGVGSQETQYF.

The gene calls are TRBV19 and TRBJ1-1; TRBD1 agrees at 10 bases. Per the germline V gene, CDR1 is LNHDA and CDR2 is SQIVND (reference sequence). J lost 0 bases, V lost 8 bases, and 3 bases had no gene match. The CDR3 has 14 residues. The CDR3 reads CASLGQGLNTEAFF. CDR3 DNA: TGTGCCAGTCTGGGACAGGGGCTGAACACTGAAGCTTTCTTT.

A few counts support this clone. The chain joins TRBV7-9 to TRBJ1-2; weak D call: TRBD1 (5 bases). This CDR3 contains 14 residues. Germline V lookup: CDR1 SEHNR, CDR2 FQNEAQ (reference sequence). The V end lost 5 bases, the J end lost 6 bases, and 16 bases lay between the germline ends. The CDR3 loop is CASSPQGFVHGYTF. DNA of the CDR3: TGTGCCAGCAGCCCCCAGGGATTTGTTCATGGCTACACCTTC.

Only a few counts were recorded for this clone. This chain connects TRBV7-9 to TRBJ2-7; 15 bases fit TRBD2. CDR1 and CDR2 (germline): SEHNR, FQNEAQ (reference sequence). Trimming removed 4 bases from V and 1 base from J; junction bases left unmatched: 11. The CDR3 length is 19 residues. The chain's CDR3 is CASSSPGTSGGPISYEQYF. DNA of the CDR3: TGTGCCAGCAGCTCCCCCGGGACTAGCGGGGGGCCAATATCCTACGAGCAGTACTTC. The entire variable domain, with the rest obtained from reference TRBV7-9 and TRBJ2-7, is as follows: DTGVSQNPRHKITKRGQNVTFRCDPISEHNRLYWYRQTLGQGPEFLTYFQNEAQLEKSRLLSDRFSAERPKGSFSTLEIQRTEQGDSAMYLCASSSPGTSGGPISYEQYFGPGTRLTVT.

The gene calls are TRBV7-9 and TRBJ2-3; 10 nucleotides agree with TRBD2. The germline V gene encodes CDR1 SEHNR and CDR2 FQNEAQ (reference sequence). The CDR3 is made up of 16 amino acids. Trimming at V came to 10 bases and at J to 1 base, leaving 11 bases not matched to a gene. CDR3 in amino acids: CAMSRPTSGGTDTQYF. CDR3 in DNA: TGTGCCATGTCAAGACCAACTAGCGGGGGCACAGATACGCAGTATTTT.

Here the CDR3 reads CASSSGTGVEKLFF. In DNA, the CDR3 is TGCGCCAGCAGCTCCGGGACAGGTGTTGAAAAACTGTTTTTT. The V gene is TRBV5-1, the J gene TRBJ1-4, with 8 nucleotides matching TRBD1. The ends lost 3 bases at V and 7 bases at J; junction bases unmatched: 5. Germline CDR1 and CDR2: SGHRS and YFSETQ. The CDR3 runs 14 residues.

The chain couples TRBV7-8 to TRBJ1-3; 8 bases agree with TRBD1. This CDR3 contains 14 residues. The germline V gene encodes CDR1 SGHVS and CDR2 FQNEAQ. The J segment lost 6 bases and the V segment lost 0 bases, leaving 1 base of the junction unmatched. The CDR3 reads CASSLATGVNTIYF. Written as DNA, the CDR3 is TGTGCCAGCAGCTTAGCGACAGGGGTAAACACCATATATTTT.

Notes on this clone: Other DNA sequences in this specimen translate into the identical CDR3. V usage is TRBV2 and J usage is TRBJ1-2; no clear D. Deletions cut 9 bases from V and 0 bases from J, with 38 bases between. This CDR3 is 22 amino acids long. Germline V gene data show CDR1 as SNHLY and CDR2 as FYNNEI. This CDR3 is CARKASISSGPLGGKPNYGYTF. CDR3 in DNA: TGTGCCAGGAAAGCCAGCATTTCGTCTGGGCCTCTTGGCGGGAAGCCTAACTATGGCTACACCTTC.

In its sample, this clone was seen once. The chain carries TRBV27 and TRBJ2-3; D perhaps matches TRBD1 (5 bases). The CDR3 loop spans 14 amino acids. Trimming stripped 4 bases from V and 2 bases from J, with 10 bases between. Germline CDR1 is MNHEY and CDR2 is SMNVEV (reference sequence). The CDR3 loop is CASSSGQDTDTQYF. The CDR3 nucleotides are TGTGCCAGCAGTTCAGGGCAGGACACAGATACGCAGTATTTT.

The chain joins TRBV5-8 to TRBJ1-2; no clear D gene. CDR1 and CDR2 from the germline V gene are SGHTS and YDEGEE. This CDR3 is 14 amino acids long. V dropped 6 bases and J dropped 2 bases, with 14 bases sitting between them. The CDR3 nucleotides are TGTGCCAGCAATGGGCCGGGAGGGAACTATGGCTACACCTTC. This translates into CASNGPGGNYGYTF.

The CDR3 spells CASIPGDRVSGYTF. The CDR3, as DNA: TGTGCCAGCATTCCCGGGGACAGGGTATCTGGCTACACCTTC. The chain recombines TRBV6-1 with TRBJ1-2; TRBD1 matches 9 bases. The CDR3 covers 14 residues. Germline V gene data show CDR1 as MNHNS and CDR2 as SASEGT. V lost 7 bases, J lost 7 bases, and 10 bases stayed unmatched.

This clone was picked up one time. This sequence joins TRBV5-1 and TRBJ1-6; 7 bases line up with TRBD1. Germline assignment: CDR1 SGHRS and CDR2 YFSETQ. V gave up 0 bases and J gave up 6 bases; unmatched junction bases: 3. The CDR3 is 15 residues long. The CDR3 coding sequence is TGCGCCAGCAGCTTGGAAGGGACAGTTAATTCACCCCTCCACTTT. It codes for CASSLEGTVNSPLHF.

The genes are TRBV19 and TRBJ2-2; a weak D match, TRBD2 (5 bases). This CDR3 spans 14 amino acids. The germline gives CDR1 LNHDA, CDR2 SQIVND (reference sequence). The V and J ends lost 4 bases and 8 bases respectively, with 14 bases between them. CDR3 in amino acids: CASSKYTGRGELFF. Here the CDR3 DNA reads TGTGCCAGTAGTAAATACACTGGGAGAGGGGAGCTGTTTTTT.

J is TRBJ1-4 and V is TRBV5-4; 7 bases are a match to TRBD1. Germline assignment: CDR1 SGHNT and CDR2 YYREEE (reference sequence). Trimming removed 1 base from V and 5 bases from J; junction bases left unmatched: 2. The CDR3 covers 14 residues. As DNA, the CDR3 is TGTGCCAGCAGCTTGAAACAGGGGAATGAAAAACTGTTTTTT. Amino acid sequence: CASSLKQGNEKLFF.

This chain links TRBV2 with TRBJ1-1; tentative D call: TRBD1 (6 bases). V dropped 1 base and J dropped 7 bases, with 7 bases sitting between them. The CDR3 is 12 amino acids. The germline V gene encodes CDR1 SNHLY and CDR2 FYNNEI. The DNA for the CDR3 is TGTGCCAGCAGTGAAGGGGGGCTTGAAGCTTTCTTT. Its protein product is CASSEGGLEAFF.

V and J are TRBV18 and TRBJ2-3, with TRBD1 identical over 7 bases. CDR3 size: 15 residues. The germline gives CDR1 KGHSH, CDR2 LQKENI. With V trimmed by 3 bases and J by 2 bases, 5 bases remained unmatched. The CDR3 spells CASSPGQSFTDTQYF. The CDR3 DNA sequence: TGTGCCAGCTCACCGGGACAGAGCTTCACAGATACGCAGTATTTT.

This chain links TRBV11-2 with TRBJ1-6, with 8 positions matching TRBD1. The CDR3 totals 15 residues. Germline-derived CDR1 and CDR2 are SGHAT and FQNNGV. V trimming: 1 base; J trimming: 9 bases; junction bases outside the gene matches: 5. CDR3 sequence reads: CASSLVRTGSSPLHF. The CDR3 DNA reads TGTGCCAGCAGCTTAGTTCGGACAGGGAGTTCACCCCTCCACTTT.

This chain uses TRBV30 with TRBJ2-5, with 9 positions matching TRBD1. This CDR3 contains 16 residues. The ends lost 2 bases at V and 2 bases at J; junction bases unmatched: 9. Germline V gene lookup returns CDR1 GTSNPN and CDR2 SVGIG (reference sequence). CDR3 DNA sequence: TGTGCCTGGAGTTGGTTTGGACAGGGGCTACAAGAGACCCAGTACTTC. It translates to CAWSWFGQGLQETQYF. Drawing the rest from reference TRBV30 and TRBJ2-5, the complete variable domain is SQTIHQWPATLVQPVGSPLSLECTVEGTSNPNLYWYRQAAGRGLQLLFYSVGIGQISSEVPQNLSASRPQDRQFILSSKKLLLSDSGFYLCAWSWFGQGLQETQYFGPGTRLLVL.

The V gene is TRBV7-9, the J gene TRBJ1-5; possibly TRBD1 for D (6 bases). V lost 1 base and J 2 bases, leaving 6 bases between the germline ends. Germline V gives CDR1 SEHNR, CDR2 FQNEAQ (reference sequence). The CDR3 is 14 amino acids. DNA for the CDR3: TGTGCCAGCAGCTTAGGACAGGGCAATCAGCCCCAGCATTTT. Translation: CASSLGQGNQPQHF.

This chain uses TRBV7-9 with TRBJ2-1; TRBD2 agrees at 10 bases. In germline, CDR1 is SEHNR, CDR2 FQNEAQ (reference sequence). J was trimmed by 6 bases and V by 6 bases; bases with no gene match: 14. The CDR3 totals 17 residues. This chain's CDR3 is CASRGPSGGYLSNEQFF. In nucleotides, the CDR3 is TGTGCCAGCAGGGGCCCTAGCGGGGGCTACCTCAGCAATGAGCAGTTCTTC.

This clone was seen only a few times. The chain carries TRBV27 and TRBJ2-1, with TRBD2 matching over 11 bases. J lost 5 bases, V lost 8 bases, and 8 bases had no gene match. Germline assignment: CDR1 MNHEY and CDR2 SMNVEV (reference sequence). The CDR3 runs to 15 residues. In nucleotides, the CDR3 is TGTGCCAGCGCTACCGGGACTAGCGGAAACAATGAGCAGTTCTTC. Translating gives CASATGTSGNNEQFF.

In this sample, this clone turned up once. The V gene is TRBV2, the J gene TRBJ2-3, with a tentative D call TRBD2 (6 bases). V shed 1 base and J shed 8 bases, with 19 bases lying between them. The CDR3 runs 16 residues. Looked up from germline, CDR1 is SNHLY and CDR2 is FYNNEI. This CDR3 reads CASSEGGYKTRGTQYF. The CDR3 DNA sequence: TGTGCCAGCAGTGAAGGTGGCTACAAGACTAGGGGTACGCAGTATTTT.